This T cell receptor (beta chain) was found in a study of graft-versus-host responses after intestinal transplantation. About the study: After anti-thymocyte globulin induction, recipients took tacrolimus and steroids for 2 to 3 years. Whole-study findings and limits: An association linked early post-transplant HvG declines with peak circulating GvH clone levels.

Germline V gives CDR1 SGHNT, CDR2 YENEEA. CDR3 length: 14 amino acids. The ends were cut back, 3 bases at V and 6 bases at J, with 12 bases in the middle. Worth noting for this clone: Its antigen is unknown.

The repertoire was sequenced with immunoSEQ multiplex PCR; TCRdb's copy has only in-frame clones and lacks some. The sample records tens of thousands of clones, 75% to 90% being singletons. The TCR comes from a human donor who received an intestinal transplant. The material was unstimulated CD8+ T cells sorted from spleen or lymph node cells, obtained before intestinal transplant. The chain combines TRBV11-3 with TRBJ2-1; TRBD2 might be the D (5 bases). The CDR3 here is CASSLRASSNEQFF. The CDR3 coding sequence is TGTGCCAGCAGCTTGAGGGCCAGCAGCAATGAGCAGTTCTTC. The full variable domain, its missing parts supplied by reference TRBV11-3 and TRBJ2-1, is EAGVVQSPRYKIIEKKQPVAFWCNPISGHNTLYWYLQNLGQGPELLIRYENEEAVDDSQLPKDRFSAERLKGVDSTLKIQPAELGDSAVYLCASSLRASSNEQFFGPGTRLTVL.